One sample yielded the 9 T cell receptor beta chains listed below, sequenced in a study of blood T cell repertoires in COVID-19. Profiled with immunoSEQ multiplex PCR; TCRdb holds only in-frame clones, not every one. The table has 170,000 or so clones, 90% to 95% seen once. Material: peripheral blood. The origin of the receptors is a man aged 50 to 60 with acute or convalescent COVID-19.

The V call is TRBV9, the J call TRBJ2-6; D is undetermined. Between the trimmed V and J ends, which lost 2 bases and 0 bases, there was a span of 12 bases. The germline V gene has CDR1 SGDLS and CDR2 YYNGEE. The CDR3 has 17 amino acids. CDR3 region: CASSVWARPSGANVLTF. For the CDR3, the DNA is TGTGCCAGCAGCGTGTGGGCGCGACCCTCTGGGGCCAACGTCCTGACTTTC.

The rearrangement joins TRBV4-1 to TRBJ1-5; 7 nucleotides line up with TRBD1. The CDR3 loop spans 18 amino acids. CDR1 MGHRA and CDR2 YSYEKL come from the germline V gene. V trimming: 0 bases; J trimming: 5 bases; junction bases outside the gene matches: 13. As DNA, the CDR3 is TGCGCCAGCAGCCAAGATCTGAGAAGGAGGGGGCTGTATCAGCCCCAGCATTTT. Protein sequence: CASSQDLRRRGLYQPQHF.

Details on this clone: The junction shows a germline mismatch at one end, possibly a read error. The chain uses TRBV6-5 and TRBJ1-1; D gene ambiguous. This CDR3 spans 12 amino acids. In germline, CDR1 is MNHEY, CDR2 SVGAGI. The CDR3 DNA reads as TGTGCCAGCAGTCACTCCGGGAGAGAAGCTTTCTTT. It specifies CASSHSGREAFF.

The chain couples TRBV5-1 to TRBJ2-7, with TRBD2 matching over 15 bases. V lost 3 bases to trimming and J lost 3 bases; unmatched junction nucleotides: 7. The CDR3 consists of 17 residues. Germline lookup yields CDR1 SGHRS and CDR2 YFSETQ. CDR3: CASSSGLAGGQLYEQYF. The CDR3 DNA reads as TGCGCCAGCAGCTCGGGACTAGCGGGAGGACAACTCTACGAGCAGTACTTC.

This chain connects TRBV19 to TRBJ2-3; tentative D call: TRBD2 (6 bases). This CDR3 has 16 residues. Germline V gene lookup returns CDR1 LNHDA and CDR2 SQIVND (reference sequence). Trimming shortened V by 6 bases and J by 4 bases, and 20 bases separated the two germline ends. CDR3 sequence (DNA): TGTGCCAGTAGCCGCAGTTCTACGGGAGTGTCAGATACGCAGTATTTT. This translates into CASSRSSTGVSDTQYF.

This chain uses TRBV28 with TRBJ2-3, with D maybe TRBD1 (5 bases). V lost 4 bases and J 6 bases, leaving 14 bases between the germline ends. Germline V gene data show CDR1 as MDHEN and CDR2 as SYDVKM. CDR3 length: 14 residues. The DNA for the CDR3 is TGTGCCAGCAGTTCCCGACAGTCGCTGGATACGCAGTATTTT. Translation gives CASSSRQSLDTQYF.

The chain links TRBV4-1 to TRBJ2-1; TRBD1 might be the D (6 bases). Germline V CDR1 and CDR2: MGHRA, YSYEKL. Trimming removed 0 bases at V and 7 bases at J, with 7 bases between. CDR3 size: 13 residues. The CDR3 here is CASSQDTGNEQFF. CDR3 sequence (DNA): TGCGCCAGCAGCCAAGATACAGGGAATGAGCAGTTCTTC.

The chain links TRBV5-1 to TRBJ2-1; TRBD2 agrees at 7 bases. The V gene end was trimmed by 3 bases and the J gene end by 12 bases; junction bases not matched to a gene: 12. Germline values: CDR1 SGHRS, CDR2 YFSETQ. The CDR3 runs to 14 residues. The CDR3 DNA is TGCGCCAGCAGCTCAAAGGGACTGGGGGGGACGCAGTTCTTC. Amino acids: CASSSKGLGGTQFF.

This sequence joins TRBV5-6 and TRBJ1-3; a possible D gene is TRBD1 (6 bases). V was cut by 4 bases and J by 4 bases, with 12 bases left in between. The CDR3 is made up of 14 amino acids. CDR1 and CDR2 from the germline V gene are SGHDT and YYEEEE. In DNA, the CDR3 is TGTGCCAGCAGCCCCGGGACACGGGGAAACACCATATATTTT. It translates to CASSPGTRGNTIYF.